This TCR beta chain is drawn from a study of T cells expressing NK-cell markers. Looked up from germline, CDR1 is MGHDK and CDR2 is SYGVNS. The CDR3 is 14 amino acids. Using the 5' RACE reads, TCRdb records one entry per CDR3 protein without DNA. The sample includes about 400,000 distinct CDR3 sequences. Sequencing was performed on blood T cells: a sorted CD56 or NKG2C T cell subset, CD4+ or CD8+ T cells, or bulk PBMC T cells (not recorded which). This chain uses TRBV25-1 with TRBJ1-5; the TCRdb D gene call, TRBD1, has no DNA to confirm it. This TCR was sampled from a woman in her fifties or sixties in good health. The CDR3 region is CASSQTGYNQPQHF.